The clone carrying this TCR beta chain was observed many times. Its specificity is unknown. Germline CDR1 and CDR2: SGHVS and FQNEAQ. Trimming left V 5 bases short and J 3 bases short, with 5 bases between. The CDR3 loop spans 12 amino acids. MiXCR, applied by TCRdb to the 5' RACE reads, yields one record per CDR3 protein. The sample contains 150,000 to 200,000 distinct CDR3 sequences, 10% to 15% of which appear only once. This entry belongs to a study of CD8 T cells in ankylosing spondylitis. The study, taken as a whole, reports: Peripheral blood samples showed relatively rare disease-linked clones, and these clones were CD8+. Reportedly, disease-linked clones are significantly enriched in ankylosing spondylitis patients' matched synovial fluid.

The sample was blood, either unsorted or a sorted T cell fraction (not recorded which). This TCR was recovered from a female donor with ankylosing spondylitis or in good health (not recorded which). This chain joins TRBV7-8 and TRBJ1-3; D gene unclear. The CDR3 coding sequence is TGTGCCAGCAGCGCGAATGGAAACACCATATATTTT. Protein product: CASSANGNTIYF. The full variable domain, with the rest looked up from reference TRBV7-8 and TRBJ1-3, is GAGVSQSPRYKVAKRGQDVALRCDPISGHVSLFWYQQALGQGPEFLTYFQNEAQLDKSGLPSDRFFAERPEGSVSTLKIQRTQQEDSAVYLCASSANGNTIYFGEGSWLTVV.